This paragraph reports one TCR beta chain. The record originates from a study of human T cells and chemical hapten exposure. Background on the study: Small pooled library volume differences chiefly drove per-sample TCR yield variation.

The time point here: pre-sensitization, week 0. As for treatment: therapeutic diphenylcyclopropenone sensitization with weekly scalp DPC. This CDR3 contains 12 residues. V dropped 5 bases and J dropped 6 bases, with 10 bases sitting between them. Germline CDR1 SQVTM, CDR2 ANQGSEA. Each CDR3 protein gets one entry after TCRdb re-called the RACE reads with MiXCR. Altogether 80,000 to 95,000 distinct CDR3 sequences are present, around 9.6% being singletons, with the ten largest covering around 3.9%. The TCR originated in a woman aged 40 to 50 with alopecia areata. Some clones in this sample may be carry-over from other donors' samples. This sample comprised whole blood, obtained in connection with sensitization to the hapten diphenylcyclopropenone (DPC). The chain carries TRBV29-1 and TRBJ2-2, with a possible D match to TRBD1 (6 bases). CDR3 sequence reads: CSVNRVAGELFF. The CDR3 bases are TGCAGCGTTAACAGGGTCGCCGGGGAGCTGTTTTTT.